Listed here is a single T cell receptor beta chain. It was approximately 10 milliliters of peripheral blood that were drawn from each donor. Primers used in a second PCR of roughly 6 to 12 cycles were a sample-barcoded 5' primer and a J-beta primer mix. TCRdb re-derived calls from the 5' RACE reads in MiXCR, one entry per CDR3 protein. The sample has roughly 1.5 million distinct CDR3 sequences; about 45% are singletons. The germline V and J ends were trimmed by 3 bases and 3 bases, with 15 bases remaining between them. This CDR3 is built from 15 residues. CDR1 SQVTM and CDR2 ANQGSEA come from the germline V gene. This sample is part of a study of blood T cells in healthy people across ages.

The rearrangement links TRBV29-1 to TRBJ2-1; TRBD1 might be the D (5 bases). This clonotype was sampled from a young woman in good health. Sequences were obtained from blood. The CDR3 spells CSVDSPQGHYNEQFF. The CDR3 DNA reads TGCAGCGTTGACTCTCCCCAGGGTCACTACAATGAGCAGTTCTTC.